Detailed here is one T cell receptor (beta chain). V was cut by 5 bases and J by 2 bases, with 7 bases left in between. Germline V gene lookup returns CDR1 SGHTA and CDR2 FQGTGA. The CDR3 consists of 12 residues. The data stem from a study of cytotoxic CD8 clonotypes in ibrutinib-treated CLL. This table comes from immunoSEQ multiplex PCR, and its TCRdb copy is limited to in-frame clones, with some not included. Among some 27,000 clones listed, 57% were seen once. This sequence joins TRBV7-3 and TRBJ2-7; D call uncertain. This sample comprised PBMCs, obtained before ibrutinib treatment. This TCR derives from a human donor with chronic lymphocytic leukemia. The CDR3 protein is CASSNPPYEQYF. DNA of the CDR3: TGTGCCAGCAGCAACCCCCCCTACGAGCAGTACTTC. The entire variable domain, with the rest obtained from reference TRBV7-3 and TRBJ2-7, is as follows: GAGVSQTPSNKVTEKGKYVELRCDPISGHTALYWYRQSLGQGPEFLIYFQGTGAADDSGLPNDRFFAVRPEGSVSTLKIQRTERGDSAVYLCASSNPPYEQYFGPGTRLTVT.